This T cell receptor beta chain was sequenced during a study of blood T cell repertoires in COVID-19. Study-wide context: The United States, Italy and Spain provided the acute and convalescent COVID-19 samples.

This clone occurred a few times. Those enrolled, adults aged about 18 to 89 years, came from about two dozen US areas. All exposed participants met a person with COVID-19 within 2 weeks before entering the study. The CDR3 has 13 amino acids. Trimming cost V 5 bases and J 8 bases; bases outside gene matches: 2. CDR1 and CDR2 from the germline V gene are MDHEN and SYDVKM. Generated by immunoSEQ multiplex PCR, the TCRdb table keeps only in-frame clones and is missing some. The sample lists roughly 230,000 clones; approximately 85% were seen once. V is TRBV28 and J is TRBJ1-6, with 8 bases lining up with TRBD1. Sequencing used PBMCs or T cells enriched from blood (not recorded which). This receptor was taken from a woman aged 45-60 years who had been exposed to COVID-19. CDR3 sequence (DNA): TGTGCCAGCAGTCGACAGGGGTATTCACCCCTCCACTTT. Protein: CASSRQGYSPLHF.